This T cell receptor (beta chain) came from a study of blood T cell repertoires in COVID-19. Study overall: Researchers got acute and convalescent COVID-19 samples from the United States, Italy and Spain. The cDNA or gDNA used as material had been derived from T cells, B-cell-depleted T cells, or PBMCs.

There are 15 residues in the CDR3. V was pared by 1 base and J by 0 bases, with 9 bases between. CDR1 and CDR2 (germline): SNHLY, FYNNEI. Original methodology: Researchers report that nucleated cell counts were estimated from reference gene primer amplification. Profiled with immunoSEQ multiplex PCR; TCRdb holds only in-frame clones, not every one. V, J and clone size reflect that table, while D and trimming were determined from the DNA. The table shows about 140,000 clones, with 75% to 85% occurring only once. The table lists this clone with a few counts. The sequenced material came from peripheral blood. The chain carries TRBV2 and TRBJ1-1, with D perhaps TRBD1 (5 bases). This sequence was found in a man between 65 and 85 years old who had recovered from COVID-19. The CDR3 DNA reads TGTGCCAGCAGTGAAGGGGGGGGAGTGAACACTGAAGCTTTCTTT. It specifies CASSEGGGVNTEAFF.